This TCR beta chain was retrieved from a study of shared clonotypes between healthy human individuals. As for this clone: Other DNA sequences in this sample translate to the same CDR3.

This CDR3 comprises 11 residues. Germline V gene data show CDR1 as MNHEY and CDR2 as SMNVEV (reference sequence). V was trimmed by 3 bases and J by 10 bases, leaving 7 bases between them. The protocol was immunoSEQ multiplex PCR, while the TCRdb copy is restricted to in-frame clones and leaves out a portion. The data show roughly 2.1 million clones, roughly 91% seen once. Naive CD8 cells lacked CD45RO, underwent positive selection for CCR7 and left out terminally differentiated effector memory CD45RA+ cells. The TCR originated in a man younger than 35 in good health. Some clones in this sample may be carry-over from other donors' samples. The rearrangement uses TRBV27 and TRBJ2-1; D gene uncertain. What was sequenced was naive CD8+ T cells from PBMCs. CDR3 region: CASSFLGEQFF. Here the CDR3 DNA reads TGTGCCAGCAGTTTTTTGGGAGAGCAGTTCTTC.